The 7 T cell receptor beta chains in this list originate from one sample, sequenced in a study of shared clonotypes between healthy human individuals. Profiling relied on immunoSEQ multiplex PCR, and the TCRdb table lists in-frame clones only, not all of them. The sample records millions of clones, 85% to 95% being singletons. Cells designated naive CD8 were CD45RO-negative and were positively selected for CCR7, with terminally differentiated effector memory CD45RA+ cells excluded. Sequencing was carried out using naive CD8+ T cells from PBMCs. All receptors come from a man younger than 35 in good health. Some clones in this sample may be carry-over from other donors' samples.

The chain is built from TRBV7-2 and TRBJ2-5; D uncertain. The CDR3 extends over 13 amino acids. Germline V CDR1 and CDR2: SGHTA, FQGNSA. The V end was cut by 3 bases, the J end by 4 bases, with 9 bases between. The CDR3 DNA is TGTGCCAGCAGCTTTTGGTACGGAGAGACCCAGTACTTC. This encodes CASSFWYGETQYF.

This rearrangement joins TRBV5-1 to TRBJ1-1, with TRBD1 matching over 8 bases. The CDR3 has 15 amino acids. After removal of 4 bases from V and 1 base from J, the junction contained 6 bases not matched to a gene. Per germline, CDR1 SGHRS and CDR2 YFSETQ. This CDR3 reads CASSDHRGTNTEAFF. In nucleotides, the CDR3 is TGCGCCAGCAGCGATCACAGGGGGACGAACACTGAAGCTTTCTTT. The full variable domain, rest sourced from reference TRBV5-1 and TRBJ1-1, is KAGVTQTPRYLIKTRGQQVTLSCSPISGHRSVSWYQQTPGQGLQFLFEYFSETQRNKGNFPGRFSGRQFSNSRSEMNVSTLELGDSALYLCASSDHRGTNTEAFFGQGTRLTVV.

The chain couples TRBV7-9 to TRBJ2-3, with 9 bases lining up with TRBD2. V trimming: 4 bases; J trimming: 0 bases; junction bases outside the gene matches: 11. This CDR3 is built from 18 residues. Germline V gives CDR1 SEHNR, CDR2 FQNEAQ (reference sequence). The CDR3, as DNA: TGTGCCAGCAGCTCAAAATACCATACTAGCGGGAGCACAGATACGCAGTATTTT. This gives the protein CASSSKYHTSGSTDTQYF.

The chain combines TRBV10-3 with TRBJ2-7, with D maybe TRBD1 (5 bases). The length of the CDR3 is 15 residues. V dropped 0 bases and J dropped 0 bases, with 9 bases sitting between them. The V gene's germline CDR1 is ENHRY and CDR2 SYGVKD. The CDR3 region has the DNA TGTGCCATCAGTGAGTCCCAGGGTCTCTCCTACGAGCAGTACTTC. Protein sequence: CAISESQGLSYEQYF.

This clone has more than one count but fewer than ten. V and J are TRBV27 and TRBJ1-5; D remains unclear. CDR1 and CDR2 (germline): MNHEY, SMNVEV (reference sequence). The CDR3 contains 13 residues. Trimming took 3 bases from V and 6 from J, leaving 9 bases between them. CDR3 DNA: TGTGCCAGCAGTTTGGGGTACCTTCAGCCCCAGCATTTT. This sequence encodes CASSLGYLQPQHF.

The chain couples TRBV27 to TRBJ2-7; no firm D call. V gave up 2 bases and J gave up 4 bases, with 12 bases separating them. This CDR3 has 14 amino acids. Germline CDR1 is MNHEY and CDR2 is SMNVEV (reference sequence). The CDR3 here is CASSLQAPVYEQYF. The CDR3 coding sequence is TGTGCCAGCAGTTTACAGGCCCCTGTGTACGAGCAGTACTTC.

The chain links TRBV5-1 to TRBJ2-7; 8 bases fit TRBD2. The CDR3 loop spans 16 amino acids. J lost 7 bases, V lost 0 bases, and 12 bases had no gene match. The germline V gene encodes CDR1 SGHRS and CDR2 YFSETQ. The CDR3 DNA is TGCGCCAGCAGCTTGGCCAATGTGCGGGGGGCAGGGGAGCAGTACTTC. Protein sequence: CASSLANVRGAGEQYF.